The next 16 T cell receptor beta chains were all read from a single sample in a study of CD8 T cells in ankylosing spondylitis. TCRdb processed the 5' RACE reads anew with MiXCR; each CDR3 protein has one entry. Of 750,000 to 850,000 distinct CDR3 sequences in the sample, 10% to 15% were seen once. The antigens these receptors bind are not known. Findings and limits, study-wide: The study identified a TCR beta motif of several highly homologous variants that appeared characteristic of ankylosing spondylitis blood.

What was sequenced was blood, either unsorted or a sorted T cell fraction (not recorded which). These receptors all stem from a male donor with ankylosing spondylitis.

Turning to this clonotype: At one boundary the junction diverges from the germline segment, which might be a read error. CDR3 sequence reads: CARREDANQRQHF. CDR3 in DNA: TGCGCCAGACGGGAGGACGCTAATCAGCGCCAGCATTTT. V usage is TRBV10-1 and J usage is TRBJ1-5; the D is unclear. Germline V lookup: CDR1 WNHNN, CDR2 SYGVQD (reference sequence). The CDR3 runs 13 residues.

This clonotype was seen only a few times. The rearrangement links TRBV7-8 to TRBJ2-6; D gene uncertain. The CDR3 is made up of 14 amino acids. The V gene lost 2 bases and the J gene lost 2 bases, with 4 bases spanning the gap. Germline V gene data show CDR1 as SGHVS and CDR2 as FQNEAQ. The CDR3 coding sequence is TGTGCCAGCAGCTTATTCACTGGGGCCAACGTCCTGACTTTC. It codes for CASSLFTGANVLTF. Full variable domain (rest looked up from reference TRBV7-8 and TRBJ2-6): GAGVSQSPRYKVAKRGQDVALRCDPISGHVSLFWYQQALGQGPEFLTYFQNEAQLDKSGLPSDRFFAERPEGSVSTLKIQRTQQEDSAVYLCASSLFTGANVLTFGAGSRLTVL.

This clonotype was found many times. The genes are TRBV5-5 and TRBJ2-5; D is unresolved. Trimming took off 4 bases at V and 4 bases at J, with 14 bases between the two ends. In germline, CDR1 is SGHKS, CDR2 YYEKEE (reference sequence). This CDR3 has 14 amino acids. The CDR3 nucleotides read TGTGCCAGCAGCCCGTGGGCCCCGAGAGAGACCCAGTACTTC. This codes for CASSPWAPRETQYF.

The chain is built from TRBV18 and TRBJ2-7; possible D gene TRBD2, 6 bases. The CDR3 consists of 13 residues. V dropped 6 bases and J dropped 3 bases, with 12 bases sitting between them. CDR1 KGHSH and CDR2 LQKENI come from the germline V gene. The CDR3 DNA sequence: TGTGCCAGCTCGATTAGCGGATACTACGAGCAGTACTTC. It encodes CASSISGYYEQYF.

Details on this clonotype: This could be a read error, since a much larger clone is one nucleotide away. The chain joins TRBV7-2 to TRBJ1-4; no definite D call. The CDR3 has 12 amino acids. Germline V gene lookup returns CDR1 SGHTA and CDR2 FQGNSA. The CDR3 DNA sequence: TGTTCCAGCAGCTTGGGGTATGAAAAACTGTTTTTT. Translated, it gives CSSSLGYEKLFF.

This clonotype showed up just a few times. The junction and the germline gene differ at one end; a read error may be behind it. The genes are TRBV20-1 and TRBJ2-5; no reliable D call. CDR3 length: 15 residues. Per the germline V gene, CDR1 is DFQATT and CDR2 is SNEGSKA (reference sequence). This CDR3 reads CSARVQLGRQETHYF. CDR3 nucleotides: TGCAGTGCTAGAGTACAGTTAGGGCGGCAAGAGACCCATTACTTC.

This clonotype was observed a few times. The chain carries TRBV7-3 and TRBJ1-1; 7 bases are shared with TRBD1. The V gene's germline CDR1 is SGHTA and CDR2 FQGTGA. This CDR3 is 15 amino acids long. J was trimmed by 5 bases and V by 8 bases; bases with no gene match: 14. CDR3 sequence reads: CASSLTQGGETEAFF. CDR3 coding DNA: TGTGCCAGCTCCCTTACGCAGGGGGGAGAGACTGAAGCTTTCTTT.

A few counts support this clonotype. The chain uses TRBV29-1 and TRBJ2-3, with 10 bases aligning to TRBD1. Trimming removed 4 bases from V and 4 bases from J; junction bases left unmatched: 8. The germline gives CDR1 SQVTM, CDR2 ANQGSEA. The CDR3 sequence is 15 residues long. Written as DNA, the CDR3 is TGCAGCGTTGCGTTGACAGGGGGCCATTCAGATACGCAGTATTTT. Its protein product is CSVALTGGHSDTQYF.

CDR3 sequence (DNA): TGTGCCAGCAGTTTAAGCAGGTTTACCTACGAGCAGTACTTC. Translating it yields CASSLSRFTYEQYF. The genes are TRBV28 and TRBJ2-7; D not resolved. CDR1 and CDR2 (germline): MDHEN, SYDVKM. The CDR3 length is 14 residues. Trimming pared 2 bases from V and 2 bases from J, leaving 10 bases between.

The chain combines TRBV7-6 with TRBJ2-7, with a tentative D call TRBD1 (5 bases). Trimming removed 1 base at V and 7 bases at J, with 20 bases between. Germline V gene data show CDR1 as SGHVS and CDR2 as FNYEAQ. The CDR3 loop spans 16 amino acids. CDR3 coding DNA: TGTGCCAGCAGCTTAGTAAGCAGGGTGGCGACAAGGGAGCAGTACTTC. Its translation is CASSLVSRVATREQYF.

In its sample, this clonotype was seen many times. The chain carries TRBV5-1 and TRBJ2-1; tentative D call: TRBD2 (5 bases). Germline values: CDR1 SGHRS, CDR2 YFSETQ. Between the trimmed V and J ends, which lost 3 bases and 2 bases, there was a span of 15 bases. The length of the CDR3 is 16 residues. The DNA of the CDR3 is TGCGCCAGCAGCTCCTCAGGCGGGCAAGCCTACAATGAGCAGTTCTTC. Protein sequence: CASSSSGGQAYNEQFF.

This clonotype was found a few times. The chain joins TRBV20-1 to TRBJ1-5; maybe TRBD1 (6 bases). The ends were cut back, 0 bases at V and 5 bases at J, with 8 bases in the middle. The CDR3 runs to 13 residues. CDR1 and CDR2 (germline): DFQATT, SNEGSKA (reference sequence). The CDR3 region has the DNA TGCAGTGCTAGAGACAGGGGCCATCAGCCCCAGCATTTT. Amino acids: CSARDRGHQPQHF.

This clonotype has more than one count but fewer than ten. The V call is TRBV10-3, the J call TRBJ2-3; D is ambiguous. Between the trimmed V and J ends, which lost 7 bases and 1 base, there was a span of 9 bases. Germline assignment: CDR1 ENHRY and CDR2 SYGVKD. This CDR3 has 13 amino acids. Here the CDR3 reads CAIKVRGTDTQYF. CDR3 DNA: TGTGCCATCAAAGTTCGCGGCACAGATACGCAGTATTTT.

This clonotype was detected only a few times. The chain employs TRBV20-1 and TRBJ1-2, with D possibly TRBD1 on 5 matching bases. V gave up 0 bases and J gave up 5 bases, with 22 bases separating them. There are 17 residues in the CDR3. Germline V gives CDR1 DFQATT, CDR2 SNEGSKA (reference sequence). CDR3 region: CSARDLRGAAIIYGYTF. CDR3 sequence (DNA): TGCAGTGCTAGAGATCTCCGCGGGGCAGCCATAATTTATGGCTACACCTTC.

The chain links TRBV6-2 or TRBV6-3 to TRBJ2-1; D gene ambiguous. The ends were cut back, 0 bases at V and 9 bases at J, with 9 bases in the middle. Germline assignment: CDR1 MNHEY and CDR2 SVGEGT. There are 13 residues in the CDR3. The CDR3 DNA reads TGTGCCAGCAGTTACTCGATGCTTCCTGAGCAGTTCTTC. Amino acid sequence: CASSYSMLPEQFF.

This clonotype was observed at least ten times. V is TRBV6-2 or TRBV6-3 and J is TRBJ2-7; D call uncertain. This CDR3 comprises 13 residues. CDR1 and CDR2 from the germline V gene are MNHEY and SVGEGT. The V end lost 2 bases, the J end lost 2 bases, and 7 bases lay between the germline ends. The CDR3: CASSYVRPYEQYF. The CDR3 DNA sequence: TGTGCCAGCAGTTACGTTCGGCCCTACGAGCAGTACTTC.